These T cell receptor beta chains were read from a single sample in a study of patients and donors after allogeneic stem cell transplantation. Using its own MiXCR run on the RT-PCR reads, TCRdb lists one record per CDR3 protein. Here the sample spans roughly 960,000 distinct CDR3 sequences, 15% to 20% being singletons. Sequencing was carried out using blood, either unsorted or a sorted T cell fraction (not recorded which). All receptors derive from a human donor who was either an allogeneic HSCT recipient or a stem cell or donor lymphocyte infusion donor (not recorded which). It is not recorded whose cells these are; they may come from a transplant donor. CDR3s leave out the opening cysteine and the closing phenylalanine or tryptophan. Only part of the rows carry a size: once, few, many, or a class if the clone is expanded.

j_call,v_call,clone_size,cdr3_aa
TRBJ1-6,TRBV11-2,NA,ASSLYGEGESSPLH
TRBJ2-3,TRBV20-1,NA,SVSDTQY
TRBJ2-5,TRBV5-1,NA,ASSLQPGWETQY
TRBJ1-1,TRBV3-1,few,ASSQDQGGKAF
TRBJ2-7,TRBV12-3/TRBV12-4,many,ASSPTGPHEQY
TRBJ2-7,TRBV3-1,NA,ASSHRGGTGTTKPSYEQY
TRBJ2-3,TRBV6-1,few,ASRPTSLRGTDTQY
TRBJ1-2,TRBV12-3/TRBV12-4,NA,ASSSYMTGYYGYT
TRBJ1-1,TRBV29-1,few,SVSRQGNTEAF
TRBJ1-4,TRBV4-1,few,ASSQDPLGEKLF
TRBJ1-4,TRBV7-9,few,ASTSDEEKLF
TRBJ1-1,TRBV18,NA,ASSPFEGEKYTEAF
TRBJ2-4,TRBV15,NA,ATKRLAGENIQY
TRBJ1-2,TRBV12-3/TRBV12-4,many,ASSQTANYGYT
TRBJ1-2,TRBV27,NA,ASSSPGGYYGYT
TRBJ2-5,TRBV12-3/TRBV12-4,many,ASKQGLQETQY
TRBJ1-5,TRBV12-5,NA,ASGLWGAGNQPQH